The 7 T cell receptor beta chains reported below all come from one sample, sequenced in a study of blood T cell repertoires in COVID-19. Only in-frame clones appear in the TCRdb table, and some are missing; sequencing was by immunoSEQ multiplex PCR. Altogether approximately 210,000 clones are present, around 91% being singletons, with the ten largest covering 4.8%. The sample taken for sequencing was peripheral blood. The receptors were sampled from a woman aged 40 to 50 with acute or convalescent COVID-19.

Only one count was recorded for this clone. This chain connects TRBV27 to TRBJ1-5; 7 bases match TRBD1. The V gene end was trimmed by 6 bases and the J gene end by 1 base; junction bases not matched to a gene: 6. From germline, CDR1 is MNHEY and CDR2 SMNVEV (reference sequence). The CDR3 sequence is 15 residues long. The CDR3 sequence: CASRLGGLSNQPQHF. The CDR3, as DNA: TGTGCCAGCAGGCTAGGGGGCTTAAGCAATCAGCCCCAGCATTTT.

V and J are TRBV7-2 and TRBJ2-5; D not certain. V shed 4 bases and J shed 5 bases, with 23 bases lying between them. Germline lookup yields CDR1 SGHTA and CDR2 FQGNSA. The CDR3 is 17 residues long. CDR3 sequence: CASSSVRYMSTRETQYF. The CDR3 coding sequence is TGTGCCAGCAGCTCCGTACGATACATGTCAACGCGGGAGACCCAGTACTTC.

This CDR3 reads CASTGVKNQPQHF. The DNA of the CDR3 is TGTGCCAGTACAGGGGTTAAAAATCAGCCCCAGCATTTT. This chain connects TRBV12-3 or TRBV12-4 to TRBJ1-5; 7 bases fit TRBD1. The V segment lost 9 bases and the J segment 4 bases; nucleotides outside the gene matches: 6. This CDR3 contains 13 residues.

The V and J genes are TRBV7-2 and TRBJ2-3; D not certain. CDR3 size: 13 residues. Between the trimmed V and J ends, which lost 4 bases and 2 bases, there was a span of 7 bases. Germline CDR1 reads SGHTA; CDR2 reads FQGNSA. DNA of the CDR3: TGTGCCAGCAGCTCTAGGCCCACAGATACGCAGTATTTT. The encoded protein is CASSSRPTDTQYF. Filled out from reference TRBV7-2 and TRBJ2-3, the complete variable domain reads GAGVSQSPSNKVTEKGKDVELRCDPISGHTALYWYRQSLGQGLEFLIYFQGNSAPDKSGLPSDRFSAERTGGSVSTLTIQRTQQEDSAVYLCASSSRPTDTQYFGPGTRLTVL.

V is TRBV4-1 and J is TRBJ2-3; 11 nucleotides line up with TRBD2. CDR1 is MGHRA, CDR2 YSYEKL, per germline. This CDR3 is built from 16 residues. The V and J ends lost 0 bases and 9 bases, in that order; junction bases with no gene match: 8. CDR3 sequence (DNA): TGCGCCAGCAGCCAAGATCTAGCGGGGGGCTTCCTCACGCAGTATTTT. Protein: CASSQDLAGGFLTQYF.

The chain employs TRBV24-1 and TRBJ2-2; 8 bases align to TRBD1. The CDR3 has 16 amino acids. Germline V gene sequence: CDR1 KGHDR, CDR2 SFDVKD. The trim removed 7 bases at V and 1 base at J, leaving 7 bases unmatched. CDR3 amino acids: CATSKGQGLNTGELFF. The CDR3 bases are TGTGCCACCAGCAAAGGACAGGGATTGAACACCGGGGAGCTGTTTTTT.

The chain couples TRBV24-1 to TRBJ2-5, with TRBD1 as a possible D gene (6 bases). The CDR3 totals 15 residues. Germline V gene sequence: CDR1 KGHDR, CDR2 SFDVKD. V was trimmed by 4 bases and J by 5 bases, leaving 16 bases between them. CDR3 sequence reads: CATSDPRGSAETQYF. CDR3 nucleotide sequence: TGTGCCACCAGTGACCCCAGGGGTTCGGCTGAGACCCAGTACTTC.